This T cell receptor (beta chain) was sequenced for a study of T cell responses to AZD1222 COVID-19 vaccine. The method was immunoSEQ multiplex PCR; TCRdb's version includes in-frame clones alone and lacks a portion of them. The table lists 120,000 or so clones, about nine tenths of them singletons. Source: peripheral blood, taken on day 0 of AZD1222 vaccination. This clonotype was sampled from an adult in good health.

CDR3 DNA sequence: TGTGCCACCCACCCGGTAAGCGGGAGTAAGAATGAGCAGTTCTTC. It codes for CATHPVSGSKNEQFF. V and J are TRBV5-4 and TRBJ2-1, with 8 nucleotides matching TRBD2. V was pared by 9 bases and J by 7 bases, with 15 bases of the junction left unmatched. CDR3 length: 15 amino acids. CDR1 is SGHNT and CDR2 is YYREEE in the germline V gene (reference sequence).